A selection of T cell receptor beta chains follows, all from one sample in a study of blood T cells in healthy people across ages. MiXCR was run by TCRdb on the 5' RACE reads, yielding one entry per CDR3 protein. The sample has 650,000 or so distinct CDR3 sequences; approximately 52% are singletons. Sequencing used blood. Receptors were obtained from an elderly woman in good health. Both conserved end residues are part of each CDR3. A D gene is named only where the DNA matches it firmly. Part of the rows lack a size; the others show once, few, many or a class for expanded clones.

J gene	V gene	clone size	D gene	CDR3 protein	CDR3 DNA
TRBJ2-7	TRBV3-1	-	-	CASSQSTSEQYF	TGTGCCAGCAGCCAATCTACATCCGAGCAGTACTTC
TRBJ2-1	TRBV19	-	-	CASSIGGVGSYNEQFF	TGTGCCAGTAGTATAGGTGGGGTCGGCTCCTACAATGAGCAGTTCTTC
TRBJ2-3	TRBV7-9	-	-	CASSYHSTDTQYF	TGTGCCAGCAGCTATCATAGCACAGATACGCAGTATTTT
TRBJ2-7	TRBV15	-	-	CATSRILRYEQYF	TGTGCCACCAGCAGAATTCTCCGTTACGAGCAGTACTTC
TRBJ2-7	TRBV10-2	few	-	CASSELAGPHSYEQYF	TGCGCCAGCAGTGAGTTGGCAGGCCCCCATTCCTACGAGCAGTACTTC
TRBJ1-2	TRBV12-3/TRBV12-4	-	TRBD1	CANSRDSLYGYTF	TGTGCCAACAGCAGGGACAGCCTCTATGGCTACACCTTC
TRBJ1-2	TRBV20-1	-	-	CSAQRTGINGYTF	TGCAGTGCGCAAAGGACCGGGATCAACGGCTACACCTTC
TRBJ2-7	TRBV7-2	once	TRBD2	CASRPPTSGASEQYF	TGTGCCAGCAGACCACCCACTAGCGGGGCCTCCGAGCAGTACTTC
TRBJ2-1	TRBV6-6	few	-	CAIRGSSYNEQFF	TGTGCCATTCGGGGGAGCTCCTACAATGAGCAGTTCTTC
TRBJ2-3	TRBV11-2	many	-	CASSLHLLSSTDTQYF	TGTGCCAGCAGCTTACACTTACTCTCTAGCACAGATACGCAGTATTTT
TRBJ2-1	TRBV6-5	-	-	CAGSKTPVIGNKQFF	TGTGCCGGCAGCAAGACCCCGGTTATTGGGAATAAGCAGTTCTTC
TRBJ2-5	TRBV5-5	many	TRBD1	CASSELGQRGETQYF	TGTGCCAGCAGCGAACTGGGACAGCGTGGGGAGACCCAGTACTTC
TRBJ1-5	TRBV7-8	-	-	CASSLKRLGQGNQPQHF	TGTGCCAGCAGCTTAAAAAGGTTGGGGCAAGGCAATCAGCCCCAGCATTTT
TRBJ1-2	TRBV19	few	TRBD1	CASSILDRPLGYTF	TGTGCCAGTAGTATCCTGGACAGGCCCCTTGGCTACACCTTC
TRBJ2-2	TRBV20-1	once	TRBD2	CSARPAGGRVTGELFF	TGCAGTGCCCGACCAGCGGGGGGGCGGGTCACTGGGGAGCTGTTTTTT
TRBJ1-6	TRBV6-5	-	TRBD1	CASTWVDRGPNSPLHF	TGTGCCAGCACGTGGGTGGACAGGGGACCAAATTCACCCCTCCACTTT
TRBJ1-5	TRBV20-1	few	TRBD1	CSARQGSLNQPQHF	TGCAGTGCTCGACAGGGGTCCCTTAATCAGCCCCAGCATTTT
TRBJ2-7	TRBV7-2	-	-	CASSYSMRPGGTYEQYF	TGTGCCAGCAGCTACTCCATGCGACCAGGAGGGACCTACGAGCAGTACTTC
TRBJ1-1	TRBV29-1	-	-	CSAQSTVTTEAFF	TGCAGCGCCCAATCGACAGTTACAACTGAAGCTTTCTTT
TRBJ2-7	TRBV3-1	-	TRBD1	CASSQDETGVLAYEQYF	TGTGCCAGCAGCCAAGATGAGACAGGGGTTTTAGCCTACGAGCAGTACTTC
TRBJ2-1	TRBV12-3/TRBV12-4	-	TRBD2	CASRSGLAGVNEQFF	TGTGCCAGCAGATCGGGACTAGCGGGAGTTAATGAGCAGTTCTTC
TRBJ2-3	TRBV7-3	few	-	CASSFLPDGASPTDTRYF	TGTGCCAGCAGTTTCTTGCCAGATGGTGCTTCCCCCACAGATACGCGGTATTTT
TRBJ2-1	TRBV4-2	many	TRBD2	CASSQDQAGLNEQFF	TGTGCCAGCAGCCAAGATCAAGCGGGGCTCAATGAGCAGTTCTTC
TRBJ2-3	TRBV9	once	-	CASSSRSGDTQYF	TGTGCCAGCAGCTCCCGCTCAGGCGATACGCAGTATTTT
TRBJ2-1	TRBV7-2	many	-	CASSGGTDHNEQFF	TGTGCCAGCAGTGGCGGGACAGATCACAATGAGCAGTTCTTC
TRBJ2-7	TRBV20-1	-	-	CSAKEDPGRLYEQYF	TGCAGTGCCAAGGAGGATCCGGGGAGGTTGTACGAGCAGTACTTC
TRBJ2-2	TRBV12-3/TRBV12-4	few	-	CASSPAGSRPGELFF	TGTGCCAGCAGCCCCGCGGGTTCGCGTCCCGGGGAGCTGTTTTTT
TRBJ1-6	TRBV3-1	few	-	CASSQDLDRRNSPLHF	TGTGCCAGCAGCCAAGATCTAGACAGACGAAATTCACCCCTCCACTTT
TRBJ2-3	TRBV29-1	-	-	CSAYSTVTQYF	TGCAGCGCGTATAGCACAGTTACGCAGTATTTT
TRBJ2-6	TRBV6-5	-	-	CASSPGRGDNVPTF	TGTGCCAGCAGTCCGGGACGGGGTGACAACGTCCCGACTTTC
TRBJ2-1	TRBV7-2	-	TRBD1	CASSWDRGIWNEQFF	TGTGCCAGCAGCTGGGACAGGGGGATTTGGAATGAGCAGTTCTTC
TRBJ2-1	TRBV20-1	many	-	CSARDLLGSSHEQFF	TGCAGTGCTAGAGATCTCCTCGGGAGCAGCCATGAGCAGTTCTTC
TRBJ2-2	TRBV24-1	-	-	CATSGRPNTGELFF	TGTGCCACCTCGGGGAGGCCGAACACCGGGGAGCTGTTTTTT
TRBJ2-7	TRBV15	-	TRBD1	CATSSKTGTGSNEQYF	TGTGCCACCAGCAGTAAGACCGGGACAGGATCCAACGAGCAGTACTTC
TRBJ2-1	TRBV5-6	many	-	CASSVLYNEQFF	TGTGCCAGCAGCGTGCTCTACAATGAGCAGTTCTTC
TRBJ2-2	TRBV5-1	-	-	CASSFWTDGGELFF	TGCGCCAGCAGCTTCTGGACAGATGGCGGGGAGCTGTTTTTT
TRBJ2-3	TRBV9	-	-	CASSAVPDTQYF	TGTGCCAGCAGCGCCGTCCCAGATACGCAGTATTTT
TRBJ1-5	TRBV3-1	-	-	CASSRVGSQPQHF	TGTGCCAGCAGCCGAGTTGGTAGTCAGCCCCAGCATTTT
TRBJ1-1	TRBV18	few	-	CASSPVRGNTEAFF	TGTGCCAGCTCACCCGTACGCGGGAACACTGAAGCTTTCTTT
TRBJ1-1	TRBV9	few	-	CASSVAGGARHTEAFF	TGTGCCAGCAGCGTGGCGGGGGGGGCGCGTCACACTGAAGCTTTCTTT
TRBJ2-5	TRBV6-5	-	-	CASTDTQETQYF	TGTGCCAGCACCGATACACAAGAGACCCAGTACTTC
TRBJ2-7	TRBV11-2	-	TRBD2	CASSLEAGYSYEQYF	TGTGCCAGCAGCTTAGAAGCGGGATACTCCTACGAGCAGTACTTC
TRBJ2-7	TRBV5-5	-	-	CASSMPPGTLDEQYF	TGTGCCAGCAGCATGCCCCCAGGGACGTTGGACGAGCAGTACTTC
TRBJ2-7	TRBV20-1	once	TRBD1	CSASGGRADPTYEQYF	TGCAGTGCATCAGGGGGCAGGGCAGATCCGACCTACGAGCAGTACTTC
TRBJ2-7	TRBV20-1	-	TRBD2	CSARNLAGSQDEQYF	TGCAGTGCTAGAAACTTAGCGGGGAGTCAGGACGAGCAGTACTTC
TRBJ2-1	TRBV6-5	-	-	CASSYAETYNEQFF	TGTGCCAGCAGTTACGCGGAGACTTACAATGAGCAGTTCTTC
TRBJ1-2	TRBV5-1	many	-	CASSLAVRDYGYTF	TGCGCCAGCAGCTTGGCGGTAAGAGACTATGGCTACACCTTC
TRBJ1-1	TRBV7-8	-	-	CASSPRAGKGTEAFF	TGTGCCAGCAGCCCGCGGGCGGGGAAGGGGACTGAAGCTTTCTTT
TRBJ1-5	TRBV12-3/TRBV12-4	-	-	CASSPDVIGNQPQHF	TGTGCCAGCAGTCCGGACGTTATCGGCAATCAGCCCCAGCATTTT
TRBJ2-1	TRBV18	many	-	CASSPPQVYNEQFF	TGTGCCAGCTCACCACCGCAGGTCTACAATGAGCAGTTCTTC
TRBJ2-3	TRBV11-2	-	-	CASSLVEADTQYF	TGTGCCAGCAGCTTGGTGGAGGCAGATACGCAGTATTTT